The next 25 T cell receptor beta chains were all read from a single sample in a study of shared clonotypes between healthy human individuals. The method was immunoSEQ multiplex PCR; TCRdb's version includes in-frame clones alone and lacks a portion of them. The table shows some 1.4 million clones, with around 97% occurring only once. Sample: naive CD4+ T cells sorted from blood. Documented subset: CD45RA+ positively selected. The receptors come from a man under 40 in good health.

This clone appeared once. The chain has TRBV5-1 and TRBJ2-7; 7 bases match TRBD2. Trimming cost V 0 bases and J 2 bases; bases outside gene matches: 5. CDR3 length: 15 residues. The germline V gene encodes CDR1 SGHRS and CDR2 YFSETQ. As DNA, the CDR3 is TGCGCCAGCAGCTTGGCCGTGGGGACTACCTACGAGCAGTACTTC. Translation: CASSLAVGTTYEQYF.

This chain uses TRBV4-2 with TRBJ1-1; perhaps TRBD1 as D (5 bases). The CDR3 extends over 15 amino acids. Germline assignment: CDR1 LGHNA and CDR2 YNFKEQ. V lost 4 bases, J lost 2 bases, and 14 bases lay in between. CDR3 loop: CASSRFGGANTEAFF. The DNA for the CDR3 is TGTGCCAGCAGCCGGTTCGGGGGAGCTAACACTGAAGCTTTCTTT.

The V and J genes are TRBV5-1 and TRBJ2-1, with TRBD1 matching over 9 bases. Trimming at V came to 0 bases and at J to 8 bases, leaving 6 bases not matched to a gene. Germline-derived CDR1 and CDR2 are SGHRS and YFSETQ. The CDR3 has 15 residues. The CDR3 nucleotides read TGCGCCAGCAGCTTGGTGACAGGGGGTTCTTATGAGCAGTTCTTC. This codes for CASSLVTGGSYEQFF.

The chain has TRBV5-8 and TRBJ1-3; no clear D gene. Germline CDR1 reads SGHTS; CDR2 reads YDEGEE. With 0 bases removed from V and 3 bases from J, the gap between germline ends came to 10 bases. This CDR3 has 15 residues. CDR3 protein: CASSLVPALGNTIYF. The CDR3 DNA is TGTGCCAGCAGCTTGGTTCCTGCCCTTGGAAACACCATATATTTT.

The chain joins TRBV4-1 to TRBJ2-1; D possibly corresponds to TRBD2 (6 bases). This CDR3 contains 15 residues. Germline V gene data show CDR1 as MGHRA and CDR2 as YSYEKL. With 2 bases removed from V and 4 bases from J, the gap between germline ends came to 12 bases. CDR3 sequence (DNA): TGCGCCAGCAGCCAAATTACTAGCCTATACAATGAGCAGTTCTTC. It translates to CASSQITSLYNEQFF.

The chain uses TRBV2 and TRBJ2-2; D gene unclear. Trimming took 8 bases from V and 6 from J, leaving 7 bases between them. Germline values: CDR1 SNHLY, CDR2 FYNNEI. The CDR3 consists of 11 residues. CDR3 DNA: TGTGCCAGCTCCAACTCCGGGGAGCTGTTTTTT. It specifies CASSNSGELFF.

The chain combines TRBV2 with TRBJ1-4; D is undetermined. The V gene lost 6 bases and the J gene lost 4 bases, with 15 bases spanning the gap. The CDR3 has 15 amino acids. Germline CDR1 is SNHLY and CDR2 is FYNNEI. Here the CDR3 DNA reads TGTGCCAGCAGGGTCCCCCCGGACCTTAATGAAAAACTGTTTTTT. Translating gives CASRVPPDLNEKLFF. Full variable domain (outside the CDR3, taken from reference TRBV2 and TRBJ1-4): EPEVTQTPSHQVTQMGQEVILRCVPISNHLYFYWYRQILGQKVEFLVSFYNNEISEKSEIFDDQFSVERPDGSNFTLKIRSTKLEDSAMYFCASRVPPDLNEKLFFGSGTQLSVL.

This clone was counted once. This chain joins TRBV7-8 and TRBJ2-7; D possibly corresponds to TRBD2 (5 bases). The CDR3 is 14 residues long. Trimming took 2 bases from V and 4 from J, leaving 12 bases between them. Germline CDR1 is SGHVS and CDR2 is FQNEAQ. CDR3 DNA: TGTGCCAGCAGCTTAAGCGGTTTCGTATACGAGCAGTACTTC. This translates into CASSLSGFVYEQYF.

The rearrangement uses TRBV30 and TRBJ2-7; D is unclear. Trimming left V 5 bases short and J 2 bases short, with 10 bases between. The germline V gene has CDR1 GTSNPN and CDR2 SVGIG (reference sequence). The CDR3 covers 12 residues. CDR3 residues: CAWSVLTYEQYF. The CDR3 DNA follows: TGTGCCTGGTCTGTACTCACCTACGAGCAGTACTTC.

Concerning this clone: The same CDR3 can be traced to other DNA sequences in this sample. The chain links TRBV5-4 to TRBJ2-2; 13 nucleotides line up with TRBD2. The V and J ends lost 2 bases and 6 bases, in that order; junction bases with no gene match: 1. The CDR3 has 15 amino acids. Looked up from germline, CDR1 is SGHNT and CDR2 is YYREEE (reference sequence). CDR3 residues: CASSLLAGGPGELFF. DNA for the CDR3: TGTGCCAGCAGCTTACTAGCGGGAGGGCCCGGGGAGCTGTTTTTT.

The chain uses TRBV5-1 and TRBJ2-2, with D tentatively TRBD1 (7 bases). The CDR3 totals 16 residues. CDR1 and CDR2 (germline): SGHRS, YFSETQ. The V and J ends lost 4 bases and 2 bases respectively, with 15 bases between them. In nucleotides, the CDR3 is TGCGCCAGCAGCCAGGGGGGCAACTATAACACCGGGGAGCTGTTTTTT. Translation gives CASSQGGNYNTGELFF.

This clone was counted a few times. This chain connects TRBV18 to TRBJ1-3, with no clear D. The CDR3 is 15 amino acids. Trimming left V 1 base short and J 0 bases short, with 7 bases between. Per germline, CDR1 KGHSH and CDR2 LQKENI. CDR3 region: CASSPRLSSGNTIYF. In DNA form, the CDR3 reads TGTGCCAGCTCACCACGTCTCTCCTCTGGAAACACCATATATTTT. Filled out from reference TRBV18 and TRBJ1-3, the complete variable domain reads NAGVMQNPRHLVRRRGQEARLRCSPMKGHSHVYWYRQLPEEGLKFMVYLQKENIIDESGMPKERFSAEFPKEGPSILRIQQVVRGDSAAYFCASSPRLSSGNTIYFGEGSWLTVV.

V usage is TRBV5-1 and J usage is TRBJ2-2; 12 nucleotides align to TRBD2. The CDR3 consists of 15 residues. Germline CDR1 is SGHRS and CDR2 is YFSETQ. J gave up 5 bases and V 4 bases, and 3 bases lay outside the gene matches. CDR3 protein: CASSGTSGPTGELFF. The CDR3 DNA reads as TGCGCCAGCAGCGGGACTAGCGGGCCAACCGGGGAGCTGTTTTTT.

The rearrangement uses TRBV6-1 and TRBJ2-7, with TRBD2 matching over 15 bases. The ends lost 4 bases at V and 3 bases at J; junction bases unmatched: 4. CDR3 length equals 16 residues. Germline CDR1 MNHNS, CDR2 SASEGT. The CDR3 is CASSGTSGRVGYEQYF. The CDR3 DNA reads as TGTGCCAGCAGTGGGACTAGCGGGAGGGTAGGCTACGAGCAGTACTTC.

The chain recombines TRBV7-3 with TRBJ2-5; 12 bases are a match to TRBD2. Germline CDR1 and CDR2: SGHTA and FQGTGA. The ends lost 4 bases at V and 3 bases at J; junction bases unmatched: 12. This CDR3 spans 18 amino acids. This CDR3 reads CASSSSSGRAAGEETQYF. The CDR3 nucleotides are TGTGCCAGCAGCTCTTCTAGCGGGAGGGCCGCAGGGGAAGAGACCCAGTACTTC.

The rearrangement joins TRBV6-5 to TRBJ2-7; D may be TRBD2 (6 bases). The CDR3 contains 14 residues. V was clipped by 1 base and J by 2 bases, with 9 bases between them. Looked up from germline, CDR1 is MNHEY and CDR2 is SVGAGI. CDR3 coding DNA: TGTGCCAGCAGTTACTATAGCGGTCCCTACGAGCAGTACTTC. The encoded protein is CASSYYSGPYEQYF.

CDR3 nucleotide sequence: TGTGCCAGCAGTTTTTGGCGGGGAGTCAATCAGCCCCAGCATTTT. This gives the protein CASSFWRGVNQPQHF. The gene calls are TRBV28 and TRBJ1-5; no definite D call. Trimming cost V 3 bases and J 3 bases, with 12 bases left between them. Germline V CDR1 and CDR2: MDHEN, SYDVKM. CDR3 size: 15 residues.

The CDR3 region has the DNA TGTGCCAGCGGGATAGCGGGAGGTAACTACAATGAGCAGTTCTTC. Protein sequence: CASGIAGGNYNEQFF. This chain links TRBV6-1 with TRBJ2-1, with 10 bases identical to TRBD2. CDR3 size: 15 residues. Unmatched junction bases numbered 7, after V lost 8 bases and J lost 3 bases. Germline CDR1 and CDR2: MNHNS and SASEGT.

The chain carries TRBV7-9 and TRBJ2-1; possibly TRBD1 for D (6 bases). Deletions cut 4 bases from V and 0 bases from J, with 13 bases between. This CDR3 comprises 16 residues. Germline V gene sequence: CDR1 SEHNR, CDR2 FQNEAQ (reference sequence). This CDR3 is CASSSGVGSSYNEQFF. CDR3 DNA sequence: TGTGCCAGCAGCTCAGGGGTCGGAAGCTCCTACAATGAGCAGTTCTTC.

The genes are TRBV11-2 and TRBJ2-5, with 11 bases fitting TRBD1. With V trimmed by 1 base and J by 5 bases, 6 bases remained unmatched. CDR1 and CDR2 from the germline V gene are SGHAT and FQNNGV. The CDR3 spans 16 residues. CDR3 DNA sequence: TGTGCCAGCAGCTTAGGGGACAGGGGGACGTGGGAGACCCAGTACTTC. Its translation is CASSLGDRGTWETQYF.

The V and J genes are TRBV27 and TRBJ2-5; D not certain. Trimming stripped 1 base from V and 7 bases from J, with 10 bases between. This CDR3 spans 13 amino acids. The V gene's germline CDR1 is MNHEY and CDR2 SMNVEV (reference sequence). DNA of the CDR3: TGTGCCAGCAGTTTATATCTCTCCATGACCCAGTACTTC. It yields the protein CASSLYLSMTQYF.

This clone was seen once. This CDR3 is CSGGFTDTQYF. Here the CDR3 DNA reads TGCAGCGGGGGGTTCACAGATACGCAGTATTTT. The V and J genes are TRBV29-1 and TRBJ2-3, with D perhaps assigned TRBD1 or TRBD2 (5 bases each). Trimming took 7 bases from V and 2 from J, leaving 7 bases between them. The CDR3 has 11 residues. Germline assignment: CDR1 SQVTM and CDR2 ANQGSEA.

The rearrangement links TRBV19 to TRBJ2-2, with TRBD1 matching over 8 bases. Germline assignment: CDR1 LNHDA and CDR2 SQIVND (reference sequence). V trimming: 9 bases; J trimming: 5 bases; junction bases outside the gene matches: 8. CDR3 length equals 14 residues. CDR3 nucleotide sequence: TGTGCCAGCGCGAGAACAGGGGGAACCGGGGAGCTGTTTTTT. Amino acids: CASARTGGTGELFF.

The J gene is TRBJ1-4, the V gene TRBV7-9, with 8 nucleotides matching TRBD1. CDR1 SEHNR and CDR2 FQNEAQ come from the germline V gene (reference sequence). V shed 5 bases and J 7 bases; nucleotides not matched to a gene: 9. This CDR3 is 15 amino acids long. The CDR3 protein is CASSQAQGGGEKLFF. CDR3 DNA: TGTGCCAGCAGCCAGGCACAGGGGGGTGGTGAAAAACTGTTTTTT. The entire variable domain, with the rest obtained from reference TRBV7-9 and TRBJ1-4, is as follows: DTGVSQNPRHKITKRGQNVTFRCDPISEHNRLYWYRQTLGQGPEFLTYFQNEAQLEKSRLLSDRFSAERPKGSFSTLEIQRTEQGDSAMYLCASSQAQGGGEKLFFGSGTQLSVL.

The chain joins TRBV7-8 to TRBJ1-5; D gene uncertain. Trimming took off 1 base at V and 5 bases at J, with 6 bases between the two ends. The CDR3 has 13 amino acids. Germline V gives CDR1 SGHVS, CDR2 FQNEAQ. In DNA form, the CDR3 reads TGTGCCAGCAGCTTAGGGCGAGATCAGCCCCAGCATTTT. This sequence encodes CASSLGRDQPQHF.